This paragraph covers one T cell receptor (beta chain) sequence. This CDR3 has 15 amino acids. Germline values: CDR1 SGHRS, CDR2 YFSETQ. Trimming cost V 4 bases and J 3 bases; bases outside gene matches: 9. This sample stems from a study of CD8 T cells in Susac syndrome. Sequencing targeted TCR beta in T cells from blood (CD8+ and CD4+). Random-hexamer reverse transcription was applied to roughly 0.45 to 1 ug RNA. Each CDR3 protein gets one entry after TCRdb re-called the immunoSEQ multiplex PCR reads with MiXCR. The sample contains 71,000 or so distinct CDR3 sequences, 96% of which appear only once. The clonotype originates from a human donor with multiple sclerosis. Sequenced: CD4+ T cells from PBMCs. V is TRBV5-1 and J is TRBJ1-1; 7 bases line up with TRBD1. The CDR3 here is CASSPLGGGDTEAFF. For the CDR3, the DNA is TGCGCCAGCAGCCCACTAGGGGGCGGGGACACTGAAGCTTTCTTT.